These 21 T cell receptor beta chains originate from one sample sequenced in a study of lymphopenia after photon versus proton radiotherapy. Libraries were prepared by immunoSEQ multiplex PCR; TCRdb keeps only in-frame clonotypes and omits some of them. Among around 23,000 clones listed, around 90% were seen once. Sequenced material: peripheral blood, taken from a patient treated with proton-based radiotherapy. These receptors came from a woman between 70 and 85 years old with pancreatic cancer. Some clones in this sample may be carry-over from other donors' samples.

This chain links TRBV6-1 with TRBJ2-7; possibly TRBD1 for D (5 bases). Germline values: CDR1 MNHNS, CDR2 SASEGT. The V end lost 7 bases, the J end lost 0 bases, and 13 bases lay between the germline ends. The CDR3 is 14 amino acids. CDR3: CASNHDRSSYEQYF. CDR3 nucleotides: TGTGCCAGCAACCATGACAGAAGCTCCTACGAGCAGTACTTC.

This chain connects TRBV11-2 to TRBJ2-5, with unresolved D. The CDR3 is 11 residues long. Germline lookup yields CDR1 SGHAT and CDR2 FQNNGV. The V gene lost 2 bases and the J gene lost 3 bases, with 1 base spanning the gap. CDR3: CASSLKETQYF. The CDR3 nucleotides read TGTGCCAGCAGCTTAAAAGAGACCCAGTACTTC. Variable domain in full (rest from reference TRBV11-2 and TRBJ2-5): EAGVAQSPRYKIIEKRQSVAFWCNPISGHATLYWYQQILGQGPKLLIQFQNNGVVDDSQLPKDRFSAERLKGVDSTLKIQPAKLEDSAVYLCASSLKETQYFGPGTRLLVL.

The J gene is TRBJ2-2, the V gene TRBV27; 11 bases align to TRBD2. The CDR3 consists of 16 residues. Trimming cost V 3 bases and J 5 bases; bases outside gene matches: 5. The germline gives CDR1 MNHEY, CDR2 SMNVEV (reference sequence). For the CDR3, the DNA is TGTGCCAGCAGTTTTGTAGCGGGAGGGGAAACCGGGGAGCTGTTTTTT. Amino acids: CASSFVAGGETGELFF.

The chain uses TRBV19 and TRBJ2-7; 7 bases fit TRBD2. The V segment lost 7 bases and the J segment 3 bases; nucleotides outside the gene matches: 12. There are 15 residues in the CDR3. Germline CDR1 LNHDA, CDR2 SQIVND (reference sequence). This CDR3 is CASTASGGLIYEQYF. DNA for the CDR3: TGTGCCAGTACCGCCTCGGGAGGCCTCATCTACGAGCAGTACTTC.

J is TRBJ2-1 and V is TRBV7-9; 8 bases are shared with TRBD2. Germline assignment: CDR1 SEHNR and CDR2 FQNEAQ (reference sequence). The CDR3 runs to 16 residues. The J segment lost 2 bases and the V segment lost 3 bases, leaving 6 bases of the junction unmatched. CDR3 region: CASSFTSGKTYNEQFF. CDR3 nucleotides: TGTGCCAGCAGCTTTACTAGCGGTAAGACCTACAATGAGCAGTTCTTC. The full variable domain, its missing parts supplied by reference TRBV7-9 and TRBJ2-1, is DTGVSQNPRHKITKRGQNVTFRCDPISEHNRLYWYRQTLGQGPEFLTYFQNEAQLEKSRLLSDRFSAERPKGSFSTLEIQRTEQGDSAMYLCASSFTSGKTYNEQFFGPGTRLTVL.

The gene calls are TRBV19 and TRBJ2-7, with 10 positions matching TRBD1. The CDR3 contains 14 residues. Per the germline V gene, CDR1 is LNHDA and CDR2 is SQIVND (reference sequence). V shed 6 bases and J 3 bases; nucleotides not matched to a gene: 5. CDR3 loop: CASRGTGDVYEQYF. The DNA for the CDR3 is TGTGCCAGTAGAGGGACAGGGGACGTCTACGAGCAGTACTTC. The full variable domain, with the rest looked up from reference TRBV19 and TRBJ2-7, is DGGITQSPKYLFRKEGQNVTLSCEQNLNHDAMYWYRQDPGQGLRLIYYSQIVNDFQKGDIAEGYSVSREKKESFPLTVTSAQKNPTAFYLCASRGTGDVYEQYFGPGTRLTVT.

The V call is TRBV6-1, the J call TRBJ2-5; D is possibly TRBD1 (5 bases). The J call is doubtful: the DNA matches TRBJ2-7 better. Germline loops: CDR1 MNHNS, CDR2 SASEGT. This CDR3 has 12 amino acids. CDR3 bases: TGTGCCAGCAGAGACAGTTCCTACGAGCAGTACTTC. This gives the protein CASRDSSYEQYF.

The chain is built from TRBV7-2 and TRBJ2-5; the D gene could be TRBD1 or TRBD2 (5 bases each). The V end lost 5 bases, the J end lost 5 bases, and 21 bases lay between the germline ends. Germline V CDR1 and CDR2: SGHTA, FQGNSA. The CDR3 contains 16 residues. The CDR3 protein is CASSQVSGPDRETQYF. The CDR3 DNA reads TGTGCCAGCAGCCAGGTTTCGGGGCCCGACCGGGAGACCCAGTACTTC.

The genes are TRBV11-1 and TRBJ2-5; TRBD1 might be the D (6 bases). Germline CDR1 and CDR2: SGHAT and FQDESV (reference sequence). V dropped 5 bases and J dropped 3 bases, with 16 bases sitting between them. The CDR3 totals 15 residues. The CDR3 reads CASSPSGYREETQYF. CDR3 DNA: TGTGCCAGCAGCCCGTCTGGTTACAGGGAAGAGACCCAGTACTTC.

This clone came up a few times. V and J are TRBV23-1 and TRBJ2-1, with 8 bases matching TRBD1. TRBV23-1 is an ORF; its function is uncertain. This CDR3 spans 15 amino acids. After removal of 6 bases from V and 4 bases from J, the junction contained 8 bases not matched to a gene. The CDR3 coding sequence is TGCGCCAGCAGCCGGGTCCGGGACAGGTACAATGAGCAGTTCTTC. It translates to CASSRVRDRYNEQFF.

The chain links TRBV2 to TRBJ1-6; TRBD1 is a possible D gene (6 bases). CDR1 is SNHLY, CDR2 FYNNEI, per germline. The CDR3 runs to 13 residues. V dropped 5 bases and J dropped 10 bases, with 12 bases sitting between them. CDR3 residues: CASSPQGFSPLHF. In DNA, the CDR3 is TGTGCCAGCAGTCCTCAGGGGTTCTCACCCCTCCACTTT.

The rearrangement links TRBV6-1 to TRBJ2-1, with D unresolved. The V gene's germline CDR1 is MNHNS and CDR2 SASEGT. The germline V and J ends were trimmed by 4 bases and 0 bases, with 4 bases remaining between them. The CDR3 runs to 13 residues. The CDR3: CASSGDSYNEQFF. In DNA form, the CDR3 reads TGTGCCAGCAGTGGAGACTCCTACAATGAGCAGTTCTTC.

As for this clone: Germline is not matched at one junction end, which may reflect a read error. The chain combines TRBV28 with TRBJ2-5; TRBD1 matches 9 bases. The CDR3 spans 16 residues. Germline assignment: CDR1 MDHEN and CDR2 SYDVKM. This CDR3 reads CASGLQGAEPQETQYF. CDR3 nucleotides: TGTGCCAGCGGTTTACAGGGGGCGGAACCTCAAGAGACCCAGTACTTC.

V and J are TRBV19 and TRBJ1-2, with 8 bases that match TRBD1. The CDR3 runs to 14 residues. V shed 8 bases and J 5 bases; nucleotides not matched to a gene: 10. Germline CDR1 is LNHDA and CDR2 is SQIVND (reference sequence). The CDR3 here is CASGQGSLGYGYTF. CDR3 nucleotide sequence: TGTGCCAGTGGACAGGGATCTTTAGGGTATGGCTACACCTTC. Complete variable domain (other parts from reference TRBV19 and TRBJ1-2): DGGITQSPKYLFRKEGQNVTLSCEQNLNHDAMYWYRQDPGQGLRLIYYSQIVNDFQKGDIAEGYSVSREKKESFPLTVTSAQKNPTAFYLCASGQGSLGYGYTFGSGTRLTVV.

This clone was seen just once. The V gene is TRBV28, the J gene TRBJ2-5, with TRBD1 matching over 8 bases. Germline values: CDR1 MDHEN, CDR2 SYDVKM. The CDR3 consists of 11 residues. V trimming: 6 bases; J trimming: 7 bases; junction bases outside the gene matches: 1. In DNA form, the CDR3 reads TGTGCCAGCAGAACAGGGGGGACCCAGTACTTC. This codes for CASRTGGTQYF.

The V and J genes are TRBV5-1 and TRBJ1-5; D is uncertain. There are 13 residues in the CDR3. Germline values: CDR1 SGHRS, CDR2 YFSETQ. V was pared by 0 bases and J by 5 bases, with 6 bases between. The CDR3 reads CASSLGLDQPQHF. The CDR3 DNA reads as TGCGCCAGCAGCTTGGGACTAGATCAGCCCCAGCATTTT. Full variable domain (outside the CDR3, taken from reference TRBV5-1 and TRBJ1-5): KAGVTQTPRYLIKTRGQQVTLSCSPISGHRSVSWYQQTPGQGLQFLFEYFSETQRNKGNFPGRFSGRQFSNSRSEMNVSTLELGDSALYLCASSLGLDQPQHFGDGTRLSIL.

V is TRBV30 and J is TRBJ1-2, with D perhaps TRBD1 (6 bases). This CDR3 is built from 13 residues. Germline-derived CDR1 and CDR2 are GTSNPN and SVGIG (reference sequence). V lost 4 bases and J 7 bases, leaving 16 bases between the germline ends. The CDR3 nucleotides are TGTGCCTGGACCCGAGGGACACCTGGTGGCTACACCTTC. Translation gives CAWTRGTPGGYTF.

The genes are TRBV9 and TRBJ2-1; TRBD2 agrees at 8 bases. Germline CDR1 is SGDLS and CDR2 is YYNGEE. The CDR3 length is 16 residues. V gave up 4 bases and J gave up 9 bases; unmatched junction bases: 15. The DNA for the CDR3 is TGTGCCAGCAGCCCTAGGGGGGCGGGAGGTGCAGTTGAGCAGTTCTTC. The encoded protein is CASSPRGAGGAVEQFF.

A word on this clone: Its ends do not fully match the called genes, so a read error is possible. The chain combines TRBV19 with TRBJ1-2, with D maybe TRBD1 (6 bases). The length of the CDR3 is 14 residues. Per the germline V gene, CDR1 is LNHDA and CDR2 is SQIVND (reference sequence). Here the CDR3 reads CASTPGTIPGGHTF. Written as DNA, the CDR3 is TGTGCCAGTACCCCCGGGACAATCCCAGGTGGCCACACCTTC.

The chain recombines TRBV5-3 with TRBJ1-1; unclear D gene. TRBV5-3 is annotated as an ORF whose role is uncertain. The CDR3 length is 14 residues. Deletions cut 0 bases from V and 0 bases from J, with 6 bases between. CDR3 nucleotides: TGTGCCAGAAGCTTGGCCGGTCTGAACACTGAAGCTTTCTTT. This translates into CARSLAGLNTEAFF.

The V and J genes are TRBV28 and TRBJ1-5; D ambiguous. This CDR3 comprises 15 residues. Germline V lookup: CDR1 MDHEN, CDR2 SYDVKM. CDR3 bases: TGTGCGACCAATAAGGAACAGTTTAGCAATCAGCCCCAGCATTTT. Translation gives CATNKEQFSNQPQHF.